This T cell receptor beta chain was found in a study of cytomegalovirus exposure and HLA in healthy donors. Study-wide results and limits: In an earlier analysis, in 620 or so donors, most V segments appeared productive either ~87% or ~30% of the time. In a later analysis, across HLA loci, associated TCR counts were highest for DRB1, lowest for HLA-C.

Remarks on this clone: The target antigen is unknown.

This PCR relied on a set of 60 Vbeta primers and 13 Jbeta primers. The data were produced by immunoSEQ multiplex PCR, yet TCRdb's version contains in-frame clones alone and is incomplete. Found here are over 200,000 clones, 70% to 90% of them singletons; the top ten hold 1% to 1.5%. The sequence came from a human donor in good health. The source material was PBMCs.

As DNA, the CDR3 is TGCGCCAGCAGCCAAGGCGGGACAGGGGGTTTGGGTCAGCCCCAGCATTTT. This gives the protein CASSQGGTGGLGQPQHF. The chain carries TRBV4-1 and TRBJ1-5; TRBD1 aligns across 11 bases. The CDR3 totals 17 residues. In germline, CDR1 is MGHRA, CDR2 YSYEKL. V was pared by 1 base and J by 6 bases, with 8 bases of the junction left unmatched.